The 23 T cell receptor beta chains given below trace back to one sample, sequenced in a study of CD8 T cells in ankylosing spondylitis. TCRdb reprocessed the 5' RACE reads via MiXCR and lists one record per CDR3 protein. Of around 100,000 distinct CDR3 sequences detected, approximately 25% appear once; the ten largest clones hold approximately 13%. The source material was synovial fluid, either unsorted or a sorted T cell fraction (not recorded which). The receptors stem from a male donor with ankylosing spondylitis.

This clonotype has more than one count but fewer than ten. This chain joins TRBV5-1 and TRBJ1-1, with 9 bases fitting TRBD1. CDR1 is SGHRS and CDR2 is YFSETQ in the germline V gene. This CDR3 region has 14 residues. V shed 6 bases, J shed 4 bases, and the junction held 7 bases outside the gene matches. CDR3 coding DNA: TGCGCCAGCACCACCGGGACAGGGTTCACTGAAGCTTTCTTT. Translating gives CASTTGTGFTEAFF.

This clonotype was observed a few times. The rearrangement links TRBV7-9 to TRBJ1-1, with D perhaps TRBD1 (5 bases). Germline assignment: CDR1 SEHNR and CDR2 FQNEAQ (reference sequence). The germline V and J ends were trimmed by 4 bases and 1 base, with 10 bases remaining between them. This CDR3 is 14 amino acids long. CDR3 amino acids: CASSSHGQNTEAFF. DNA of the CDR3: TGTGCCAGCAGCTCCCACGGACAGAACACTGAAGCTTTCTTT.

This rearrangement joins TRBV5-1 to TRBJ2-3; no clear D gene. The V and J ends lost 3 bases and 6 bases respectively, with 8 bases between them. The CDR3 totals 12 residues. Germline V gene sequence: CDR1 SGHRS, CDR2 YFSETQ. CDR3 sequence reads: CASSSGLDTQYF. The CDR3 DNA is TGCGCCAGCAGCTCGGGTCTGGATACGCAGTATTTT.

Only a few counts were recorded for this clonotype. The chain carries TRBV11-1 and TRBJ2-3, with 15 bases lining up with TRBD2. Germline CDR1 and CDR2: SGHAT and FQDESV (reference sequence). The V and J ends lost 2 bases and 3 bases, in that order; junction bases with no gene match: 9. There are 19 residues in the CDR3. The CDR3 region has the DNA TGTGCCAGCAGCTTAACCCGGACTAGCGGGAGGGCCGTAACAGATACGCAGTATTTT. It specifies CASSLTRTSGRAVTDTQYF.

This sequence joins TRBV7-2 and TRBJ2-7, with D tentatively TRBD2 (5 bases). V shed 4 bases and J shed 6 bases, with 10 bases lying between them. The germline V gene encodes CDR1 SGHTA and CDR2 FQGNSA. The CDR3 runs to 12 residues. The CDR3 sequence: CASSSKRVEQYF. The CDR3 region has the DNA TGTGCCAGCAGCTCAAAGAGGGTCGAGCAGTACTTC.

The rearrangement joins TRBV30 to TRBJ2-5; TRBD2 matches at 11 bases. With 2 bases clipped from V and 4 bases from J, the junction kept 12 bases outside the gene matches. Looked up from germline, CDR1 is GTSNPN and CDR2 is SVGIG (reference sequence). CDR3 size: 17 residues. CDR3 in amino acids: CAWSTGGSGRERETQYF. CDR3 in DNA: TGTGCCTGGAGTACCGGGGGTAGCGGGAGGGAAAGAGAGACCCAGTACTTC.

The V and J genes are TRBV6-1 and TRBJ2-5; 11 bases fit TRBD2. There are 15 residues in the CDR3. The ends lost 6 bases at V and 0 bases at J; junction bases unmatched: 3. CDR1 and CDR2 from the germline V gene are MNHNS and SASEGT. This CDR3 is CASRGTSGNQETQYF. CDR3 coding DNA: TGTGCCAGCAGAGGGACTAGCGGAAACCAAGAGACCCAGTACTTC.

This clonotype has at least ten counts. This chain links TRBV12-3 or TRBV12-4 with TRBJ2-6, with D possibly matching TRBD1 (5 bases). V lost 4 bases and J lost 0, with 10 bases in between. The CDR3 spans 16 residues. For the CDR3, the DNA is TGTGCCAGCAGTTACAGGATTTCCTCTGGGGCCAACGTCCTGACTTTC. Translated: CASSYRISSGANVLTF.

The chain links TRBV5-5 to TRBJ2-5; the D gene could be TRBD1 or TRBD2 (5 bases each). Germline values: CDR1 SGHKS, CDR2 YYEKEE (reference sequence). The CDR3 totals 14 residues. Between the trimmed V and J ends, which lost 5 bases and 4 bases, there was a span of 15 bases. The chain's CDR3 is CASSRDGSTETQYF. The CDR3 nucleotides are TGTGCCAGCAGTCGGGACGGGTCTACAGAGACCCAGTACTTC.

The chain couples TRBV13 to TRBJ1-4; D is unresolved. Germline CDR1 and CDR2: PRHDT and FYEKMQ (reference sequence). This CDR3 has 14 residues. V lost 0 bases, J lost 0 bases, and 2 bases lay in between. This chain's CDR3 is CASSLGATNEKLFF. CDR3 nucleotide sequence: TGTGCCAGCAGCTTAGGTGCAACTAATGAAAAACTGTTTTTT.

This clonotype was seen more than once but under ten times. The V gene is TRBV27, the J gene TRBJ2-7; 10 nucleotides agree with TRBD2. In germline, CDR1 is MNHEY, CDR2 SMNVEV (reference sequence). J gave up 3 bases and V 7 bases, and 12 bases lay outside the gene matches. The length of the CDR3 is 16 residues. This chain's CDR3 is CASTGFRTSGVYEQYF. DNA for the CDR3: TGTGCCAGCACCGGCTTTCGGACTAGCGGAGTCTACGAGCAGTACTTC.

This chain uses TRBV6-2 or TRBV6-3 with TRBJ1-6; D uncertain. Germline loops: CDR1 MNHEY, CDR2 SVGEGT. There are 15 residues in the CDR3. V gave up 2 bases and J gave up 4 bases, with 9 bases separating them. CDR3 nucleotide sequence: TGTGCCAGCAGTTACGGTGGATTTTATAATTCACCCCTCCACTTT. Its protein is CASSYGGFYNSPLHF.

The J gene is TRBJ1-1, the V gene TRBV5-1; possible D gene TRBD1, 6 bases. Trimming removed 3 bases from V and 1 base from J, with 22 bases in between. This CDR3 contains 18 residues. Germline loops: CDR1 SGHRS, CDR2 YFSETQ. Here the CDR3 DNA reads TGCGCCAGCAGCTCTCCCCCGAAAACAGGGTTCCCGAACACTGAAGCTTTCTTT. Translating gives CASSSPPKTGFPNTEAFF.

In its sample, this clonotype was seen a few times. V is TRBV19 and J is TRBJ2-1; 9 bases are shared with TRBD2. The CDR3 is 17 residues long. V lost 2 bases and J lost 4; bases outside the gene matches: 9. The germline V gene has CDR1 LNHDA and CDR2 SQIVND (reference sequence). The chain's CDR3 is CASSINSPGLAYNEQFF. The CDR3 nucleotides read TGTGCCAGTAGTATAAACAGCCCGGGACTAGCTTACAATGAGCAGTTCTTC.

This clonotype was recorded a few times. This chain connects TRBV20-1 to TRBJ1-6; D perhaps matches TRBD1 (6 bases). The length of the CDR3 is 17 residues. V lost 5 bases, J lost 0 bases, and 17 bases lay in between. The V gene's germline CDR1 is DFQATT and CDR2 SNEGSKA (reference sequence). The CDR3 DNA reads TGCAGTGCTCCTAAAGGGGGACGGGTCTCCTATAATTCACCCCTCCACTTT. It translates to CSAPKGGRVSYNSPLHF.

This clonotype showed up many times. V usage is TRBV5-6 and J usage is TRBJ2-6; 13 bases are a match to TRBD2. Germline CDR1 reads SGHDT; CDR2 reads YYEEEE. The CDR3 extends over 18 amino acids. V lost 5 bases, J lost 0 bases, and 5 bases stayed unmatched. The CDR3 DNA follows: TGTGCCAGCAGGCGACTAGCGGGAGGCCCCTCTGGGGCCAACGTCCTGACTTTC. Its translation: CASRRLAGGPSGANVLTF.

In its sample, this clonotype was seen once. The chain recombines TRBV2 with TRBJ2-1, with 11 bases lining up with TRBD2. The CDR3 is 15 residues long. V lost 8 bases and J lost 9; bases outside the gene matches: 12. The germline V gene encodes CDR1 SNHLY and CDR2 FYNNEI. Here the CDR3 reads CASVGLAAETGEQFF. The CDR3 DNA sequence: TGTGCCAGCGTGGGACTAGCGGCCGAAACGGGTGAGCAGTTCTTC.

The chain combines TRBV28 with TRBJ2-6; perhaps D is TRBD1 or TRBD2 (5 bases each). V was trimmed by 5 bases and J by 3 bases, leaving 20 bases between them. The CDR3 contains 18 residues. From germline, CDR1 is MDHEN and CDR2 SYDVKM. CDR3 region: CASSVPGSGIVGANVLTF. In DNA, the CDR3 is TGTGCCAGCAGTGTACCGGGATCAGGGATTGTTGGGGCCAACGTCCTGACTTTC.

The chain recombines TRBV27 with TRBJ2-4; possible D gene TRBD2, 6 bases. The CDR3 consists of 13 residues. Germline V lookup: CDR1 MNHEY, CDR2 SMNVEV (reference sequence). Trimming stripped 5 bases from V and 10 bases from J, with 15 bases between. As DNA, the CDR3 is TGTGCCAGCAGTCAAGGGGACTGGGGGATTCAGTACTTC. Translating it yields CASSQGDWGIQYF.

The genes are TRBV5-1 and TRBJ2-7; 8 bases agree with TRBD1. This CDR3 spans 14 amino acids. Germline CDR1 SGHRS, CDR2 YFSETQ. V was clipped by 0 bases and J by 3 bases; unmatched bases: 2. CDR3 bases: TGCGCCAGCAGCTTGGAGGGACAGGACTACGAGCAGTACTTC. Translation: CASSLEGQDYEQYF.

This clonotype has a handful of counts. A junction end diverges from the germline sequence, so it may reflect a read error. This rearrangement joins TRBV6-1 to TRBJ2-6; no definite D call. CDR1 is MNHNS, CDR2 SASEGT, per germline. This CDR3 comprises 16 residues. CDR3 sequence (DNA): TGTGCCAGCAGCGAAGCGTGGCTGTTAGGGGCCAACGTCCTGACTTTC. It codes for CASSEAWLLGANVLTF.

This clonotype has a count of ten or more. The V gene is TRBV6-1, the J gene TRBJ2-3; 14 nucleotides line up with TRBD2. Germline V lookup: CDR1 MNHNS, CDR2 SASEGT. This CDR3 contains 14 residues. Trimming removed 4 bases from V and 9 bases from J; junction bases left unmatched: 3. The CDR3 spells CASSGGLAGATQYF. The CDR3 DNA is TGTGCCAGCAGTGGGGGACTAGCGGGAGCCACGCAGTATTTT.

The rearrangement joins TRBV29-1 to TRBJ2-5; unclear D gene. Germline assignment: CDR1 SQVTM and CDR2 ANQGSEA. The CDR3 length is 13 residues. Trimming left V 0 bases short and J 5 bases short, with 10 bases between. The CDR3 nucleotides read TGCAGCGTTGAAGAGGGCAGCCGGGAGACCCAGTACTTC. It codes for CSVEEGSRETQYF.